The sequence of this T cell receptor (beta chain) was determined in a study of T cells after yellow fever vaccination. This clonotype was counted only a few times. Its antigen is as yet unknown. TCRdb analysed the 5' RACE reads with MiXCR anew, one entry per CDR3 protein. The repertoire includes some 320,000 distinct CDR3 sequences, more than 8.5% of them detected once, and about a sixth sits in the top ten. Points from the study as a whole: Abundant clonotypes from the bulk population could get into FACS-sorted repertoires as contaminants.

The CDR3 sequence is 16 residues long. The junction had 14 bases not matched to a gene; V was cut back by 7 bases and J by 4 bases. The germline V gene has CDR1 SGHRS and CDR2 YFSETQ. V gene TRBV5-1 combines with J gene TRBJ2-1, with 7 nucleotides matching TRBD2. The sequence was obtained from a man between 18 and 35 years old who received the YFV17D yellow fever vaccine. Source: PBMCs, taken on the day of the first yellow fever vaccination. This CDR3 is CASRPGAGVGYNEQFF. CDR3 in DNA: TGCGCCAGCCGCCCTGGGGCGGGGGTGGGTTACAATGAGCAGTTCTTC.